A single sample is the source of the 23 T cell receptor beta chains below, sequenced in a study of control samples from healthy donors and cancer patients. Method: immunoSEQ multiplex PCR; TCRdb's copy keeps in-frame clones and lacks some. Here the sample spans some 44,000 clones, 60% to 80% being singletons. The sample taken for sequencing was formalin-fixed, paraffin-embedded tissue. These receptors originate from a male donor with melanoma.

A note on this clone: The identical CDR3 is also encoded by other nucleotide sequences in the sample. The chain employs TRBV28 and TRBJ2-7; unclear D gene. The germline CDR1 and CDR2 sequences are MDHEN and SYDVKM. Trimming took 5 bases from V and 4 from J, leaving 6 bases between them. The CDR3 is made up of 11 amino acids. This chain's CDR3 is CASSLQYEQYF. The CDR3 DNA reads TGTGCCAGCAGTCTTCAATACGAGCAGTACTTC. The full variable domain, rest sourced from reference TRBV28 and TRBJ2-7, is DVKVTQSSRYLVKRTGEKVFLECVQDMDHENMFWYRQDPGLGLRLIYFSYDVKMKEKGDIPEGYSVSREKKERFSLILESASTNQTSMYLCASSLQYEQYFGPGTRLTVT.

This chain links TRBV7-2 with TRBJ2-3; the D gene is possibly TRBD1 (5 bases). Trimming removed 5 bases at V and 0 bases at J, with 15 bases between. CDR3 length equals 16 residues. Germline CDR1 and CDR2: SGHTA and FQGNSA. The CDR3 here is CASSNPKGASTDTQYF. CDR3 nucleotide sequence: TGTGCCAGCAGCAATCCAAAAGGGGCTAGCACAGATACGCAGTATTTT. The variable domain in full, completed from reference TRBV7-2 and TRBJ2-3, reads GAGVSQSPSNKVTEKGKDVELRCDPISGHTALYWYRQSLGQGLEFLIYFQGNSAPDKSGLPSDRFSAERTGGSVSTLTIQRTQQEDSAVYLCASSNPKGASTDTQYFGPGTRLTVL.

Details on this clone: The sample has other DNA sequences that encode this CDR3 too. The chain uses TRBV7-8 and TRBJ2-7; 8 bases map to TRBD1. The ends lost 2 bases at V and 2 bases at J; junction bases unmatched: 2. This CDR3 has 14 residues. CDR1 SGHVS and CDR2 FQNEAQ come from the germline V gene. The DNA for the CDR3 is TGTGCCAGCAGCTTAAGACAGGGGCCCTACGAGCAGTACTTC. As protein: CASSLRQGPYEQYF.

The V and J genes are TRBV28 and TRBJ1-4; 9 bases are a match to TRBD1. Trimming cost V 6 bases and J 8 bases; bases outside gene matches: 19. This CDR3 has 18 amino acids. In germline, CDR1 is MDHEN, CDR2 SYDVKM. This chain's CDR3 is CASRSLPGTGRGSEKLFF. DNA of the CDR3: TGTGCCAGCAGATCCCTCCCCGGGACAGGGAGAGGGTCGGAAAAACTGTTTTTT.

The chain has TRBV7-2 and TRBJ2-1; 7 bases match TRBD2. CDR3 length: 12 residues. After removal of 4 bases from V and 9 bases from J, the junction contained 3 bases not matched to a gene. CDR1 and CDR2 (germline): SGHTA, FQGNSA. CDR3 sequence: CASSSGLVEQFF. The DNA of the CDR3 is TGTGCCAGCAGCTCTGGACTAGTTGAGCAGTTCTTC. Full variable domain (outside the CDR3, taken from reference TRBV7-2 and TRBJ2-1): GAGVSQSPSNKVTEKGKDVELRCDPISGHTALYWYRQSLGQGLEFLIYFQGNSAPDKSGLPSDRFSAERTGGSVSTLTIQRTQQEDSAVYLCASSSGLVEQFFGPGTRLTVL.

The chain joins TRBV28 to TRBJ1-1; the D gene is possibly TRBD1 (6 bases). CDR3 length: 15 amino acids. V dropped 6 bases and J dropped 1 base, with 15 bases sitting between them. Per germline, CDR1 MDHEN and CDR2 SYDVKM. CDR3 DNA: TGTGCCAGCAGGCGCCGGGGGCAGAAGAACACTGAAGCTTTCTTT. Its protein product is CASRRRGQKNTEAFF.

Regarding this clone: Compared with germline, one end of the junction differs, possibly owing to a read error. DNA of the CDR3: TGTGCCAGCAGTTCCCCGGGACAGGGGTTGGTACCCCTTCACTTT. This encodes CASSSPGQGLVPLHF. This chain connects TRBV28 to TRBJ1-6; 10 bases are shared with TRBD1. The germline V gene has CDR1 MDHEN and CDR2 SYDVKM. There are 15 residues in the CDR3.

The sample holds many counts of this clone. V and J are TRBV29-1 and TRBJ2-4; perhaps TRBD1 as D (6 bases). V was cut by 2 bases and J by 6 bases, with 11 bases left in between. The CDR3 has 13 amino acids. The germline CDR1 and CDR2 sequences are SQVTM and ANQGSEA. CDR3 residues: CSVEKDRGNIQYF. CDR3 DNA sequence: TGCAGCGTTGAAAAGGACAGAGGAAACATTCAGTACTTC.

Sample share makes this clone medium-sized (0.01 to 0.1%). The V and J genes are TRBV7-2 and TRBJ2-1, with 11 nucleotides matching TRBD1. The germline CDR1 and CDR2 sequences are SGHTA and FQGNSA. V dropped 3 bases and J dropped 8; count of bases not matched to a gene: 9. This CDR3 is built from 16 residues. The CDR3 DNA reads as TGTGCCAGCAGCTTGGCCGGGACAGGGGGTCGAGATGAGCAGTTCTTC. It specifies CASSLAGTGGRDEQFF. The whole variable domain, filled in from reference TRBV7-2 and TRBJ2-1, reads GAGVSQSPSNKVTEKGKDVELRCDPISGHTALYWYRQSLGQGLEFLIYFQGNSAPDKSGLPSDRFSAERTGGSVSTLTIQRTQQEDSAVYLCASSLAGTGGRDEQFFGPGTRLTVL.

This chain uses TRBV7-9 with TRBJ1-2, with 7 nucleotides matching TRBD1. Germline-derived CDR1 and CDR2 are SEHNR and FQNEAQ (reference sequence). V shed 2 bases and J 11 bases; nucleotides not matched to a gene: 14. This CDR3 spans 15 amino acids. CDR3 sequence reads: CASSLYGDREGRYTF. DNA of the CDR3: TGTGCCAGCAGCTTATACGGAGACAGGGAAGGTCGGTACACCTTC. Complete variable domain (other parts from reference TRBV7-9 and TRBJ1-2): DTGVSQNPRHKITKRGQNVTFRCDPISEHNRLYWYRQTLGQGPEFLTYFQNEAQLEKSRLLSDRFSAERPKGSFSTLEIQRTEQGDSAMYLCASSLYGDREGRYTFGSGTRLTVV.

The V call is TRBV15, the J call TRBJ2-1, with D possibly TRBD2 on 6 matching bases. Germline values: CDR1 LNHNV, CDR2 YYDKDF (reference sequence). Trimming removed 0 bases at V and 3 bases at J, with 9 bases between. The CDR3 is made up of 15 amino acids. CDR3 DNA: TGTGCCACCAGCAGAGATTTCGGGGGCTACAATGAGCAGTTCTTC. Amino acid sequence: CATSRDFGGYNEQFF.

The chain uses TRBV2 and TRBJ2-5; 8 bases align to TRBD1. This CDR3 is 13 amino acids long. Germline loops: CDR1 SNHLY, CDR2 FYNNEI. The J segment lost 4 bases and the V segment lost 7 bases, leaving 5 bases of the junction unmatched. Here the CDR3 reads CASKDRGLETQYF. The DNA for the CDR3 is TGTGCCAGCAAAGACAGGGGTCTAGAGACCCAGTACTTC. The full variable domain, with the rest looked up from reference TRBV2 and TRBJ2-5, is EPEVTQTPSHQVTQMGQEVILRCVPISNHLYFYWYRQILGQKVEFLVSFYNNEISEKSEIFDDQFSVERPDGSNFTLKIRSTKLEDSAMYFCASKDRGLETQYFGPGTRLLVL.

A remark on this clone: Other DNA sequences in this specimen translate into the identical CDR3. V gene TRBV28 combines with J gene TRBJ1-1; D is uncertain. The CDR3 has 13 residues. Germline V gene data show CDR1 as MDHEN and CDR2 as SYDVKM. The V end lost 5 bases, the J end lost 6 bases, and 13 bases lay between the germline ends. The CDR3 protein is CASSRSGEAEAFF. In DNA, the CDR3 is TGTGCCAGCAGTCGAAGCGGCGAAGCTGAAGCTTTCTTT. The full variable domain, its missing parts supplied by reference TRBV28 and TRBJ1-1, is DVKVTQSSRYLVKRTGEKVFLECVQDMDHENMFWYRQDPGLGLRLIYFSYDVKMKEKGDIPEGYSVSREKKERFSLILESASTNQTSMYLCASSRSGEAEAFFGQGTRLTVV.

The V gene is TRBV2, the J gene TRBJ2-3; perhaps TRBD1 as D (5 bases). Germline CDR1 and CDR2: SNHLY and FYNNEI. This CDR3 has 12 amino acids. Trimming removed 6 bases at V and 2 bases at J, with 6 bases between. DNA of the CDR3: TGTGCCAGCAGAGGGGTCACAGATACGCAGTATTTT. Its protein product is CASRGVTDTQYF.

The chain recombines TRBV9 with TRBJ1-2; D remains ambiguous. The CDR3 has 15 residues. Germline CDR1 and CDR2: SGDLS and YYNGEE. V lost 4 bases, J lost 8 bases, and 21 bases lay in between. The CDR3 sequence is CASSPPGSAVQGYTF. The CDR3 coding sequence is TGTGCCAGCAGCCCCCCCGGGTCGGCAGTACAAGGCTACACCTTC. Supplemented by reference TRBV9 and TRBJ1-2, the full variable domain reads DSGVTQTPKHLITATGQRVTLRCSPRSGDLSVYWYQQSLDQGLQFLIQYYNGEERAKGNILERFSAQQFPDLHSELNLSSLELGDSALYFCASSPPGSAVQGYTFGSGTRLTVV.

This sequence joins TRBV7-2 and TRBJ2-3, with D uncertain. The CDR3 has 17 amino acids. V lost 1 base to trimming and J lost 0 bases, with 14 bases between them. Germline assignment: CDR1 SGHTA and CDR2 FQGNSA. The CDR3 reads CASSLGLVHPSTDTQYF. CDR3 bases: TGTGCCAGCAGCTTAGGACTGGTTCACCCCAGCACAGATACGCAGTATTTT.

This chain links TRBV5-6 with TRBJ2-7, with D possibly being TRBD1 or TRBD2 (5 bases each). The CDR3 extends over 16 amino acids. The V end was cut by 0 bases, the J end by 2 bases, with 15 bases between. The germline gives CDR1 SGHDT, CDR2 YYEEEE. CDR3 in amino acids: CASSLVGTADTYEQYF. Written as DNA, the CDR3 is TGTGCCAGCAGCTTGGTAGGGACCGCTGACACCTACGAGCAGTACTTC.

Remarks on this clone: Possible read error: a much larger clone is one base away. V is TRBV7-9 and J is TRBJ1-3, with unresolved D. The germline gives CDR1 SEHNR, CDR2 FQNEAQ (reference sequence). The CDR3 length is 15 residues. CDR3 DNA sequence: TGTGCCAGCAGCTTTGGTAGGGCCTCTAGAAACACCATATATTTT. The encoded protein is CASSFGRASRNTIYF.

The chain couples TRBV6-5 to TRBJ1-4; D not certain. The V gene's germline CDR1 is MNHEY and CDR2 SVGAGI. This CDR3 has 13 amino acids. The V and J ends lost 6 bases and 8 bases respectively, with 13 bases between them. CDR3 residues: CASRTVGGEKLFF. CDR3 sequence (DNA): TGTGCCAGCAGGACCGTAGGTGGGGAAAAACTGTTTTTT.

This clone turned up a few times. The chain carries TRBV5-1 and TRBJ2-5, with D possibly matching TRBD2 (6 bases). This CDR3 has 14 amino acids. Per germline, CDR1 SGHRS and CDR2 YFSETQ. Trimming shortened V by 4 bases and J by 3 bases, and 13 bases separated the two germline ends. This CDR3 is CASSHRGREETQYF. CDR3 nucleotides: TGCGCCAGCAGCCATCGGGGGAGAGAAGAGACCCAGTACTTC.

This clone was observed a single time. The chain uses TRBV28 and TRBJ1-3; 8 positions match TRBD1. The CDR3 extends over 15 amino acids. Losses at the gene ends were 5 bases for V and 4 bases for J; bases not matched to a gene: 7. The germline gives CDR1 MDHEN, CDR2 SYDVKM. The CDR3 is CASSDRGTRGNTIYF. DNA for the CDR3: TGTGCCAGCAGTGACAGGGGTACTCGAGGAAACACCATATATTTT.

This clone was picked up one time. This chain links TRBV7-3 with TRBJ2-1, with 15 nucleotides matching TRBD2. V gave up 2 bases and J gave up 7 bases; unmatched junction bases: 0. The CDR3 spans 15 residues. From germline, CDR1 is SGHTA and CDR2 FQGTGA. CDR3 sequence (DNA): TGTGCCAGCAGCTTAGGACTAGCGGGAGGGAATGAGCAGTTCTTC. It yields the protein CASSLGLAGGNEQFF.

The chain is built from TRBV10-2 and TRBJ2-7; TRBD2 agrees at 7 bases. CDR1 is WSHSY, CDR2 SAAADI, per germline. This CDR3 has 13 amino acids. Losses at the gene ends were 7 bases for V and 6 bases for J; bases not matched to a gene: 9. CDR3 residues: CASKQGGPVEQYF. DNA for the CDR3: TGCGCCAGCAAGCAGGGAGGGCCAGTCGAGCAGTACTTC.